Listed here are 8 T cell receptor beta chains from one sample, sequenced in a study of cytomegalovirus exposure and HLA in healthy donors. The PCR ran on 60 Vbeta and 13 Jbeta primers. The method was immunoSEQ multiplex PCR; TCRdb's version includes in-frame clones alone and lacks a portion of them. The sample consists of about 110,000 clones, roughly 67% of them appearing once. Sequenced material: PBMCs. The receptors originated from a man aged 18 to 30 in good health and CMV-seropositive.

This chain uses TRBV7-9 with TRBJ2-3; D gene ambiguous. CDR1 and CDR2 from the germline V gene are SEHNR and FQNEAQ (reference sequence). Trimming left V 1 base short and J 2 bases short, with 19 bases between. The CDR3 length is 18 residues. CDR3 loop: CASSLVPRSVTPTDTQYF. CDR3 bases: TGTGCCAGCAGCTTAGTTCCCCGGAGCGTGACCCCCACAGATACGCAGTATTTT.

V and J are TRBV5-4 and TRBJ1-2; 7 nucleotides match TRBD1. CDR3 length: 14 residues. V dropped 5 bases and J dropped 4; count of bases not matched to a gene: 8. Germline lookup yields CDR1 SGHNT and CDR2 YYREEE (reference sequence). The CDR3 region has the DNA TGTGCCAGCAGACTACAGGGGATGGGCTATGGCTACACCTTC. This sequence encodes CASRLQGMGYGYTF.

This clone was counted between two and nine times. The V and J genes are TRBV2 and TRBJ2-5; 9 bases match TRBD2. This CDR3 region has 15 residues. Germline V gives CDR1 SNHLY, CDR2 FYNNEI. V shed 4 bases, J shed 6 bases, and the junction held 9 bases outside the gene matches. In DNA form, the CDR3 reads TGTGCCAGCAGTGTGAGCGGGACTAGCTTAAAGACCCAGTACTTC. This translates into CASSVSGTSLKTQYF.

This chain links TRBV19 with TRBJ1-5; perhaps TRBD1 as D (6 bases). V lost 6 bases to trimming and J lost 2 bases, with 11 bases between them. CDR1 and CDR2 (germline): LNHDA, SQIVND (reference sequence). The length of the CDR3 is 14 residues. The CDR3 region is CASRTGSGNQPQHF. CDR3 in DNA: TGTGCCAGTAGGACAGGTAGTGGCAATCAGCCCCAGCATTTT.

This chain connects TRBV5-1 to TRBJ2-3; TRBD2 matches 9 bases. This CDR3 contains 17 residues. CDR1 and CDR2 (germline): SGHRS, YFSETQ. The J segment lost 1 base and the V segment lost 0 bases, leaving 6 bases of the junction unmatched. CDR3 nucleotide sequence: TGCGCCAGCAGCTTGGCCGGGGGACTAGCAGGCACAGATACGCAGTATTTT. Amino acids: CASSLAGGLAGTDTQYF.

This clone was observed a few times. This rearrangement joins TRBV7-9 to TRBJ1-6; TRBD1 is a possible D gene (5 bases). CDR1 and CDR2 (germline): SEHNR, FQNEAQ (reference sequence). V gave up 4 bases and J gave up 6 bases, with 13 bases separating them. The CDR3 totals 15 residues. DNA of the CDR3: TGTGCCAGCAGCTCAAACGGACAACTTAATTCACCCCTCCACTTT. Translated: CASSSNGQLNSPLHF. The full variable domain, completed using reference TRBV7-9 and TRBJ1-6, is DTGVSQNPRHKITKRGQNVTFRCDPISEHNRLYWYRQTLGQGPEFLTYFQNEAQLEKSRLLSDRFSAERPKGSFSTLEIQRTEQGDSAMYLCASSSNGQLNSPLHFGNGTRLTVT.

The V gene is TRBV6-6, the J gene TRBJ2-7, with D possibly being TRBD2 (5 bases). The V end was cut by 5 bases, the J end by 4 bases, with 18 bases between. Per the germline V gene, CDR1 is MNHNY and CDR2 is SVGAGI (reference sequence). The CDR3 length is 15 residues. CDR3 coding DNA: TGTGCCAGCAGTCCACGGGATGACGGGCTTTACGAGCAGTACTTC. This encodes CASSPRDDGLYEQYF.

V and J are TRBV28 and TRBJ1-2; D gene unclear. Germline V gene data show CDR1 as MDHEN and CDR2 as SYDVKM. The CDR3 consists of 14 residues. Trimming took 8 bases from V and 0 from J, leaving 13 bases between them. DNA of the CDR3: TGTGCCAGCGCCCGAAGCTCGCCTAACTATGGCTACACCTTC. This gives the protein CASARSSPNYGYTF.